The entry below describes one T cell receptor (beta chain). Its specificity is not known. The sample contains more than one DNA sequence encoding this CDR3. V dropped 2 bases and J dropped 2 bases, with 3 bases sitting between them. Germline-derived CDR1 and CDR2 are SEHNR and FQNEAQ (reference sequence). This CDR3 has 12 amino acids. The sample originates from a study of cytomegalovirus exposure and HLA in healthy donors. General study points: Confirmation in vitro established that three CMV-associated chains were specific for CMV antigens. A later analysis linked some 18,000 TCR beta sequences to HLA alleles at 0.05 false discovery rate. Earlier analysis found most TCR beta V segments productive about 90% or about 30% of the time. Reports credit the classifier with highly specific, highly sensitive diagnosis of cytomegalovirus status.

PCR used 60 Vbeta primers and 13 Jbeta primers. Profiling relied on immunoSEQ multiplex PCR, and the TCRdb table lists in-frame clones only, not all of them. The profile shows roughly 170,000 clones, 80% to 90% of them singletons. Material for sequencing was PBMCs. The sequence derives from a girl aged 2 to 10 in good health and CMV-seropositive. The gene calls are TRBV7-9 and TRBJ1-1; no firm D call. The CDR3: CASSLLNTEAFF. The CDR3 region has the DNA TGTGCCAGCAGCTTACTAAACACTGAAGCTTTCTTT.